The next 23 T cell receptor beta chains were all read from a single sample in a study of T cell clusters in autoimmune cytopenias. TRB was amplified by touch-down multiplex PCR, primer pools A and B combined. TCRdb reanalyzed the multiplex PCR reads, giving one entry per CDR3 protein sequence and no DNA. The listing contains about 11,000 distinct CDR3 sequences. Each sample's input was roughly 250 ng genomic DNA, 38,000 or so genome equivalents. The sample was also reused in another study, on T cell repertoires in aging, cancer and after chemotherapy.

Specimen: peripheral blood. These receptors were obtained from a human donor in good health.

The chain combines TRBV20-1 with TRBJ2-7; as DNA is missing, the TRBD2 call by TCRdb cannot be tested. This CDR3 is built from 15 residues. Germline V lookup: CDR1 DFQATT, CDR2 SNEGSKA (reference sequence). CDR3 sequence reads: CSARAGTSVSYEQYF.

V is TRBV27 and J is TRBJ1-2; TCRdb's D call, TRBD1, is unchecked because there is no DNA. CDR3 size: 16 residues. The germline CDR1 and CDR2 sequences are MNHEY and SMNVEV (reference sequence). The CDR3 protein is CASSWRGQGRNYGYTF.

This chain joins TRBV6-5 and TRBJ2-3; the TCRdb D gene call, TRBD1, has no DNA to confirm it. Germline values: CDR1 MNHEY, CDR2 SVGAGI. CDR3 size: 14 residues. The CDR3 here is CASRPQGSTDTQYF.

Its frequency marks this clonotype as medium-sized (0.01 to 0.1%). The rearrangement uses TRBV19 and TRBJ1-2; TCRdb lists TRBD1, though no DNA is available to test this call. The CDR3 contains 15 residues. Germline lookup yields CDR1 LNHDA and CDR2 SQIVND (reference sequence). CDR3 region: CASSTIAGGSYGYTF.

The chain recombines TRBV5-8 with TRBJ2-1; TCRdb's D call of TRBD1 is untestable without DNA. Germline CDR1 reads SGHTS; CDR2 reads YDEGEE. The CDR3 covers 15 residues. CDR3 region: CASSTGTSPLNEQFF.

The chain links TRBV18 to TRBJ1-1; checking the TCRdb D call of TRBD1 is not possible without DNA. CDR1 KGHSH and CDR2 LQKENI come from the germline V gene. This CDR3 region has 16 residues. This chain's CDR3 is CASSPQGPRTNTEAFF.

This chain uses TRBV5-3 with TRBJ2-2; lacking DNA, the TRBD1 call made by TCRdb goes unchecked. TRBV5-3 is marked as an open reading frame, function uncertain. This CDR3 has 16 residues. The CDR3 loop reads CARSSRTDTNTGELFF.

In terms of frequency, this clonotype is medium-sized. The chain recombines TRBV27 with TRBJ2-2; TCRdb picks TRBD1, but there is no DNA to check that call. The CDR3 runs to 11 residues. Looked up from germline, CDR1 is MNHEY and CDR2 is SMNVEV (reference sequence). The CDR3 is CASSRGGELFF.

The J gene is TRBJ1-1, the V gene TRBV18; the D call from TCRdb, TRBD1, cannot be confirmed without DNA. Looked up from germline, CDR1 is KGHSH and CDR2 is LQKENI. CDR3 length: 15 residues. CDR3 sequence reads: CASSPRAGLNTEAFF.

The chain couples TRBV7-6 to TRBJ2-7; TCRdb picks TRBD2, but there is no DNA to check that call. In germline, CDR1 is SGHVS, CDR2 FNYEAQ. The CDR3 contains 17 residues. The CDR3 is CASSPRSKGYVPYEQYF.

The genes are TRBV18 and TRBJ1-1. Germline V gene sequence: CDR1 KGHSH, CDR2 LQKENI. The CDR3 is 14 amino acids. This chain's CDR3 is CASSPTPGRIEAFF.

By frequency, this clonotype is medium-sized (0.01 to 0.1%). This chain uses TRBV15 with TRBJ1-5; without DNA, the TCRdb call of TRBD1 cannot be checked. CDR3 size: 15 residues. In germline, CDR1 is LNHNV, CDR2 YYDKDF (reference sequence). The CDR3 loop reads CATMSGQARGQPQHF.

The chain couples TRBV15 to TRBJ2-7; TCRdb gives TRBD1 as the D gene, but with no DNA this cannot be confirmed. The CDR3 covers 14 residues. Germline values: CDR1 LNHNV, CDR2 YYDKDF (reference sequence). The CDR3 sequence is CATSTRDRSYEQYF.

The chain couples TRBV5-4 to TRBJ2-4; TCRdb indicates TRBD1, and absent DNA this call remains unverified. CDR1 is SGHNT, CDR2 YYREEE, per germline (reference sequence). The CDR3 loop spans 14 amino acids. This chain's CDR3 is CATRGGGGADIQYF.

CDR3 residues: CAWSLAGGLGFYNEQFF. The rearrangement joins TRBV30 to TRBJ2-1; lacking DNA, the TRBD2 call made by TCRdb goes unchecked. Germline V CDR1 and CDR2: GTSNPN, SVGIG (reference sequence). The CDR3 consists of 17 residues.

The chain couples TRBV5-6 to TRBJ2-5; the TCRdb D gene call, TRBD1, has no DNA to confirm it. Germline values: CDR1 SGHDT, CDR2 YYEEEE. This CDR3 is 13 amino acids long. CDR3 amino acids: CASSFRGQETQYF.

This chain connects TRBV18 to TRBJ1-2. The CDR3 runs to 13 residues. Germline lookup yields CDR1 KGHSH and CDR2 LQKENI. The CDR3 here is CASSLQDSFGYTF.

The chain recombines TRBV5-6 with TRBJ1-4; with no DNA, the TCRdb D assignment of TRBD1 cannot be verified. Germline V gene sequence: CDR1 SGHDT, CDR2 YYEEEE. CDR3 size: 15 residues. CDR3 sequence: CASSFTRGMHEKLFF.

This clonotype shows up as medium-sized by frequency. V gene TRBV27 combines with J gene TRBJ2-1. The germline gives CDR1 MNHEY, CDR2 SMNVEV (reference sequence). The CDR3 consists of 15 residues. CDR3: CASRPAWSSYNEQFF.

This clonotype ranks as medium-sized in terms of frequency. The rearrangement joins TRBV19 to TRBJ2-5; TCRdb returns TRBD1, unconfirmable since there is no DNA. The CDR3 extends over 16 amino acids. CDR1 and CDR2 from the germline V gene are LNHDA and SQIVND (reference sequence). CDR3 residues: CASSPRGAGYQETQYF.

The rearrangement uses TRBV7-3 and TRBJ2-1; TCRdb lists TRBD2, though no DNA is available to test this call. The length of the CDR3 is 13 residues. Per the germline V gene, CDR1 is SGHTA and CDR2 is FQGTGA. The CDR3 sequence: CASSLTTAGEQFF. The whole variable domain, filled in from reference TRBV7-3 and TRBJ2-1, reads GAGVSQTPSNKVTEKGKYVELRCDPISGHTALYWYRQSLGQGPEFLIYFQGTGAADDSGLPNDRFFAVRPEGSVSTLKIQRTERGDSAVYLCASSLTTAGEQFFGPGTRLTVL.

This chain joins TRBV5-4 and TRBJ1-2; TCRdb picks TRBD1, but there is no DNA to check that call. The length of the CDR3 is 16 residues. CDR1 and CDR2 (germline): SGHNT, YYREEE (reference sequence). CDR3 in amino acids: CASSLTSGTANYGYTF.

CDR3 loop: CASSIPPAGGGKLFF. The V gene is TRBV19, the J gene TRBJ1-4; TCRdb's assignment of TRBD1 cannot be checked, as there is no DNA. The CDR3 consists of 15 residues. Germline V gene lookup returns CDR1 LNHDA and CDR2 SQIVND (reference sequence).